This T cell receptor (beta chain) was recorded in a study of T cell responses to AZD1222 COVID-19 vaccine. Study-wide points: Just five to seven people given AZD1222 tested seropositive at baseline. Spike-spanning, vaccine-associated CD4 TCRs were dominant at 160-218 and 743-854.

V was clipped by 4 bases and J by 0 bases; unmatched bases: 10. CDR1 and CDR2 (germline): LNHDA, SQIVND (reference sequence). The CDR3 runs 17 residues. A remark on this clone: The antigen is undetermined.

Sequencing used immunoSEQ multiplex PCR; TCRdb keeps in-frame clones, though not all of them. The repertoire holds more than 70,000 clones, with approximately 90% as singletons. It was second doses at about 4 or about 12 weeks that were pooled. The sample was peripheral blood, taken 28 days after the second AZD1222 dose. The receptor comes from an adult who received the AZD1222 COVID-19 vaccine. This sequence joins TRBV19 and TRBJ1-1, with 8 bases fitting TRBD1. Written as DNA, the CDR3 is TGTGCCAGTAGTACCCGGGACAGGAGAATTTTGAACACTGAAGCTTTCTTT. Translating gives CASSTRDRRILNTEAFF.